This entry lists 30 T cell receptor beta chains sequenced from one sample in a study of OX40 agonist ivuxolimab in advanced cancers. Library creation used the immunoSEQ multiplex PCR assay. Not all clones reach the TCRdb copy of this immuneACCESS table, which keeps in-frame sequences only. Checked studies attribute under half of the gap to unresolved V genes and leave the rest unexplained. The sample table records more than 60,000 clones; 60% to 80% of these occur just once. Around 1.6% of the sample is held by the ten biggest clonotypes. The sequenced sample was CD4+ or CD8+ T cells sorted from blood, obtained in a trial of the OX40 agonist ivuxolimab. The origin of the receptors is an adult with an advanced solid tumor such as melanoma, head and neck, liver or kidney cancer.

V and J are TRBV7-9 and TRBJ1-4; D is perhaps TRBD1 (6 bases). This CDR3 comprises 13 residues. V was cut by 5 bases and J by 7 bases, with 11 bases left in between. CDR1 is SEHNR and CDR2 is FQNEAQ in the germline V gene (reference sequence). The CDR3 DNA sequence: TGTGCCAGCAGCGGCCAGGGGTTTGAAAAACTGTTTTTT. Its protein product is CASSGQGFEKLFF.

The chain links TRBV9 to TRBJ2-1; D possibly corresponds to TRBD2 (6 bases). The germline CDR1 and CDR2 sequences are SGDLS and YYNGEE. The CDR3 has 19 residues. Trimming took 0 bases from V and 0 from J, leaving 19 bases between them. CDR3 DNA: TGTGCCAGCAGCGTAGGGGGGGTTAGCGTACTGAGCTCCTACAATGAGCAGTTCTTC. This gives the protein CASSVGGVSVLSSYNEQFF.

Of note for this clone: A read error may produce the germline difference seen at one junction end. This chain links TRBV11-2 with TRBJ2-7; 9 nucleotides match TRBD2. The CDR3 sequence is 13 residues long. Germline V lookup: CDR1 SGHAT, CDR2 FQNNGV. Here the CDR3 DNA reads TGTGTCAGCAGCTCCGGTCTAGCGGGAGAGCAGTACTTC. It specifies CVSSSGLAGEQYF. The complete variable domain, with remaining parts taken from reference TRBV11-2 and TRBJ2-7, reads EAGVAQSPRYKIIEKRQSVAFWCNPISGHATLYWYQQILGQGPKLLIQFQNNGVVDDSQLPKDRFSAERLKGVDSTLKIQPAKLEDSAVYLCVSSSGLAGEQYFGPGTRLTVT.

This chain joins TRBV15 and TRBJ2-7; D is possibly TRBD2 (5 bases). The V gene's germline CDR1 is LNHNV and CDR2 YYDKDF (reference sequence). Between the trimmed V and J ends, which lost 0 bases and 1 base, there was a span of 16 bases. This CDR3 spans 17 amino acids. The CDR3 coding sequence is TGTGCCACCAGCAGAGAAAACGGGGTATGGCGGTCCTACGAGCAGTACTTC. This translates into CATSRENGVWRSYEQYF.

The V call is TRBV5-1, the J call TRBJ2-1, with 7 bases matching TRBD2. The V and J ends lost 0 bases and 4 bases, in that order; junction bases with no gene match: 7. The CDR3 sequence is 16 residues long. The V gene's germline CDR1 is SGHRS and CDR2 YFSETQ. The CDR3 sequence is CASSLVAGGGYNEQFF. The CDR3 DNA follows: TGCGCCAGCAGCTTGGTAGCGGGTGGAGGGTACAATGAGCAGTTCTTC.

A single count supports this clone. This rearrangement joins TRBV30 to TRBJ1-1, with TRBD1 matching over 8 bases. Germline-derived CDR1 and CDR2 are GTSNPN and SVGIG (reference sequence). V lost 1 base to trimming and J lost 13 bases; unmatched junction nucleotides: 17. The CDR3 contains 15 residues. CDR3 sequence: CAWSEGGQGAKWDFF. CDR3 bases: TGTGCCTGGAGTGAAGGGGGCCAGGGGGCAAAATGGGATTTCTTT.

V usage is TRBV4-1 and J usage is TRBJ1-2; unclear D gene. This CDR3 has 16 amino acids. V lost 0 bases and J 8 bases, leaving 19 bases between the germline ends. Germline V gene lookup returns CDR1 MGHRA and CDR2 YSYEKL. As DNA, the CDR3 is TGCGCCAGCAGCCAAGACAGCGTGGACGACCTTGGGGGCTACACCTTC. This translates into CASSQDSVDDLGGYTF.

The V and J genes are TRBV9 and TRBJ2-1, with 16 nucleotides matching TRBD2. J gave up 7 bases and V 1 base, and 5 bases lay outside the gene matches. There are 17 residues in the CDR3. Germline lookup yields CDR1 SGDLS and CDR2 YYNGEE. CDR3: CASSVSSGLAGGNEQFF. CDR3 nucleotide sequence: TGTGCCAGCAGCGTATCCTCGGGACTAGCGGGGGGGAATGAGCAGTTCTTC. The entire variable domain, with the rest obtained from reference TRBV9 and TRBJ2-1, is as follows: DSGVTQTPKHLITATGQRVTLRCSPRSGDLSVYWYQQSLDQGLQFLIQYYNGEERAKGNILERFSAQQFPDLHSELNLSSLELGDSALYFCASSVSSGLAGGNEQFFGPGTRLTVL.

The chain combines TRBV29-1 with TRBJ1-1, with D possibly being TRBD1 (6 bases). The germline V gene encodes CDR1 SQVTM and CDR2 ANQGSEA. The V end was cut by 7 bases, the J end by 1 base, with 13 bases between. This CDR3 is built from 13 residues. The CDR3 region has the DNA TGCAGCGCGACGGGACAAACGAACACTGAAGCTTTCTTT. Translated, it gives CSATGQTNTEAFF.

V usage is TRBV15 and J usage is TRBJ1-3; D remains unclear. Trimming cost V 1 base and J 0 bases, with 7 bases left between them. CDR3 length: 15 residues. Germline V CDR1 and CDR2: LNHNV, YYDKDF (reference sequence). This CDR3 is CATSRGGYSGNTIYF. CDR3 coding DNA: TGTGCCACCAGCAGAGGCGGGTACTCTGGAAACACCATATATTTT.

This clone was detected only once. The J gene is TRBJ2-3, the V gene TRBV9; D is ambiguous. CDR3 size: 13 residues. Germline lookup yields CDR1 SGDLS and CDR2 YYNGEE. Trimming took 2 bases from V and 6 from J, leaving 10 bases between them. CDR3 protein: CASSVDQRDTQYF. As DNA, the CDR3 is TGTGCCAGCAGCGTTGACCAGAGGGATACGCAGTATTTT.

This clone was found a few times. Here the CDR3 DNA reads TGTGCCAGCAGTGAACCACAGGGAAACGAGCAGTACTTC. Translated: CASSEPQGNEQYF. The chain recombines TRBV6-1 with TRBJ2-7; tentatively, D is TRBD1 (6 bases). The CDR3 is made up of 13 amino acids. The V and J ends lost 2 bases and 5 bases respectively, with 10 bases between them. CDR1 and CDR2 from the germline V gene are MNHNS and SASEGT.

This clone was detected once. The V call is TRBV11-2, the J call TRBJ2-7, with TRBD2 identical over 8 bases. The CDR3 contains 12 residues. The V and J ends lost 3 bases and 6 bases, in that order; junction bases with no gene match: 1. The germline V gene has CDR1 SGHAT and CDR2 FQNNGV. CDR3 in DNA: TGTGCCAGCAGCTTCGGGGGGGTCGAGCAGTACTTC. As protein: CASSFGGVEQYF.

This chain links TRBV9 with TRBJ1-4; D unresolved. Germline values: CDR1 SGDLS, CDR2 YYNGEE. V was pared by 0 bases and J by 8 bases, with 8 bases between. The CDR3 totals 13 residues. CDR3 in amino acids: CASSVDPFEKLFF. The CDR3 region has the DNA TGTGCCAGCAGCGTAGACCCCTTCGAAAAACTGTTTTTT.

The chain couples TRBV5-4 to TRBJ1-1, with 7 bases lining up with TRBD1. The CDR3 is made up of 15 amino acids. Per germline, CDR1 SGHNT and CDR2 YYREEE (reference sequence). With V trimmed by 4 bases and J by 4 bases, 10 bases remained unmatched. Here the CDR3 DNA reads TGTGCCAGCAGCGCACGACAGGGCGGGAGCACTGAAGCTTTCTTT. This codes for CASSARQGGSTEAFF. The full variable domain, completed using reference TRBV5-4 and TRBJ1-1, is ETGVTQSPTHLIKTRGQQVTLRCSSQSGHNTVSWYQQALGQGPQFIFQYYREEENGRGNFPPRFSGLQFPNYSSELNVNALELDDSALYLCASSARQGGSTEAFFGQGTRLTVV.

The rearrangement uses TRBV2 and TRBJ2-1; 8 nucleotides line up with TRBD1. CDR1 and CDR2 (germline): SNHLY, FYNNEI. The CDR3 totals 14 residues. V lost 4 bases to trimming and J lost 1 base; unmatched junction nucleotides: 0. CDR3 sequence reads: CASSGDRSYNEQFF. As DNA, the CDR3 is TGTGCCAGCAGTGGGGACAGGTCCTACAATGAGCAGTTCTTC.

DNA of the CDR3: TGCAGTGTGGGGGTTGACTATGGCTACACCTTC. Translating it yields CSVGVDYGYTF. The chain links TRBV20-1 to TRBJ1-2, with D perhaps matching TRBD1 (5 bases). The CDR3 is 11 residues long. The V end was cut by 7 bases, the J end by 3 bases, with 9 bases between. Germline CDR1 reads DFQATT; CDR2 reads SNEGSKA (reference sequence).

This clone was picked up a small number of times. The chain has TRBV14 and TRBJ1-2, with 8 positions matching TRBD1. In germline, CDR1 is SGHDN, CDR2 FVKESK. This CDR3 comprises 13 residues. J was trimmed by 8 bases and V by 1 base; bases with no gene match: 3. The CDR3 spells CASSQGTGKGYTF. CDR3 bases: TGTGCCAGCAGCCAAGGGACAGGGAAAGGCTACACCTTC.

This CDR3 is CAWSPGQGRDIQYF. For the CDR3, the DNA is TGTGCCTGGAGCCCGGGACAGGGTAGGGACATTCAGTACTTC. The V gene is TRBV30, the J gene TRBJ2-4, with TRBD1 matching over 9 bases. This CDR3 has 14 residues. Germline assignment: CDR1 GTSNPN and CDR2 SVGIG (reference sequence). The junction had 8 bases not matched to a gene; V was cut back by 3 bases and J by 8 bases.

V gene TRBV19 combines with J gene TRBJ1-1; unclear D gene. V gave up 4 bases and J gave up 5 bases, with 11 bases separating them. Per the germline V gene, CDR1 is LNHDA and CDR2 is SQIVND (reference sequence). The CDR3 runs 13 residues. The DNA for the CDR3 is TGTGCCAGTAGTAACCAGGTGGGGACTGAAGCTTTCTTT. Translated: CASSNQVGTEAFF. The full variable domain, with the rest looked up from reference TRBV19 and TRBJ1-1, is DGGITQSPKYLFRKEGQNVTLSCEQNLNHDAMYWYRQDPGQGLRLIYYSQIVNDFQKGDIAEGYSVSREKKESFPLTVTSAQKNPTAFYLCASSNQVGTEAFFGQGTRLTVV.

The CDR3 DNA is TGCGCCAGCAGCCAAGTCCCGGGACTAGCGGGCTCAGGGCAGTTCTTC. Its translation is CASSQVPGLAGSGQFF. This chain joins TRBV4-1 and TRBJ2-1, with 12 bases fitting TRBD2. J gave up 12 bases and V 1 base, and 10 bases lay outside the gene matches. CDR3 length: 16 amino acids. Germline V gene sequence: CDR1 MGHRA, CDR2 YSYEKL.

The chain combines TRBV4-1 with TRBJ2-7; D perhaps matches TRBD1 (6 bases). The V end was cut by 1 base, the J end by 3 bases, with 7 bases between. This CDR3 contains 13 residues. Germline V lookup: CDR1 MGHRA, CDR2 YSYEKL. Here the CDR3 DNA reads TGCGCCAGCAGCCAAGGGGGACACTACGAGCAGTACTTC. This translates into CASSQGGHYEQYF.

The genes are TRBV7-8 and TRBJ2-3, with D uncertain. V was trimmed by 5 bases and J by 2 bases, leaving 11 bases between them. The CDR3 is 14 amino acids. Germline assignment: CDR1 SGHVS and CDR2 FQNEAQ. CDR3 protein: CASSRRDNTDTQYF. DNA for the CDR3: TGTGCCAGCAGCCGACGAGACAACACAGATACGCAGTATTTT.

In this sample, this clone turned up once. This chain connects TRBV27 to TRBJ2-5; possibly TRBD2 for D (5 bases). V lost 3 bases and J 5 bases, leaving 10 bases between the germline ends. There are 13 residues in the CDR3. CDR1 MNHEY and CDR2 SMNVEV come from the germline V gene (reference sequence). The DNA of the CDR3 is TGTGCCAGCAGTTTCGGGGATACGGAGACCCAGTACTTC. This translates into CASSFGDTETQYF.

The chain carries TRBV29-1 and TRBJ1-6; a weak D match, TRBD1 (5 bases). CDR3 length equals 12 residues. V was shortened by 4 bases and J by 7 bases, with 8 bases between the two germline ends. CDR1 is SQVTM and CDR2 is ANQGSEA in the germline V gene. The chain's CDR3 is CSVADRNSPLHF. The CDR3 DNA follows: TGCAGCGTTGCTGACAGAAATTCACCCCTCCACTTT.

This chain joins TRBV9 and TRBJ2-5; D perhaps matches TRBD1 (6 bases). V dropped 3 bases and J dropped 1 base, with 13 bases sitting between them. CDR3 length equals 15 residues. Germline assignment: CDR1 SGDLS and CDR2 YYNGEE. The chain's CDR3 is CASSARTASQETQYF. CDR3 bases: TGTGCCAGCAGCGCTAGGACAGCGAGCCAAGAGACCCAGTACTTC.

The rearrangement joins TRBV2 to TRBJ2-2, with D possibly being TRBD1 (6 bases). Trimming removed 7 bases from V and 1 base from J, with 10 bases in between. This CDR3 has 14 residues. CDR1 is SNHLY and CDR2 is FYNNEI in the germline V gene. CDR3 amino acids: CASKAQGNTGELFF. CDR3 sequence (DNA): TGTGCCAGCAAAGCACAGGGGAACACCGGGGAGCTGTTTTTT.

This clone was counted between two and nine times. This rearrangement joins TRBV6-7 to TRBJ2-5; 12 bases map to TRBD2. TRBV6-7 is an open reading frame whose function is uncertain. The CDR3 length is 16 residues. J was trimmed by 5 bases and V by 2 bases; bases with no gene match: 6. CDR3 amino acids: CASSYLAGGQEETQYF. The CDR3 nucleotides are TGTGCCAGCAGTTACCTAGCGGGAGGGCAGGAGGAGACCCAGTACTTC.

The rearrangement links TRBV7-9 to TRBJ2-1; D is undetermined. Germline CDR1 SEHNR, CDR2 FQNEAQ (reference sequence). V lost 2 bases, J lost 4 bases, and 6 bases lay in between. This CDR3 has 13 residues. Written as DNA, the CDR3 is TGTGCCAGCAGCTTATCAGATTACAATGAGCAGTTCTTC. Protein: CASSLSDYNEQFF.

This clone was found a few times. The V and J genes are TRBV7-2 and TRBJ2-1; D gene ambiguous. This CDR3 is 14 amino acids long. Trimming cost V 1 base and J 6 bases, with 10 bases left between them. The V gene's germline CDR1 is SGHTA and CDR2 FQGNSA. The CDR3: CASSLGRKVNEQFF. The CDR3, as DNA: TGTGCCAGCAGCTTAGGTCGAAAGGTCAATGAGCAGTTCTTC. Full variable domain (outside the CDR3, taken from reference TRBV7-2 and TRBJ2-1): GAGVSQSPSNKVTEKGKDVELRCDPISGHTALYWYRQSLGQGLEFLIYFQGNSAPDKSGLPSDRFSAERTGGSVSTLTIQRTQQEDSAVYLCASSLGRKVNEQFFGPGTRLTVL.